Listed below are T cell receptor beta chains from one sample, sequenced in a study of blood T cell repertoires in COVID-19. Method: immunoSEQ multiplex PCR; TCRdb's copy keeps in-frame clones and lacks some. The sample lists about 320,000 clones; roughly 90% were seen once. Sample: PBMCs or T cells enriched from blood (not recorded which). The receptors here all came from a woman aged 30 to 39 who had been exposed to COVID-19. CDR3s leave out the opening cysteine and the closing phenylalanine or tryptophan.

V	J	length	CDR3
TRBV4-3	TRBJ2-3	14	ASSPGIVTYTDTQY
TRBV7-8	TRBJ1-1	12	ASSLVDRDTEAF
TRBV7-4	TRBJ2-1	16	ASSLVASGGISYNEQF
TRBV5-1	TRBJ1-4	15	ASSLATGGEANEKLF
TRBV6-5	TRBJ1-1	12	ASLMRVGNTEAF
TRBV5-8	TRBJ1-2	13	ASRTTGRANYGYT
TRBV5-4	TRBJ1-6	14	ASSRTSGQGYSPLH
TRBV9	TRBJ1-1	12	ASSTLEGNTEAF
TRBV6-5	TRBJ1-1	10	ASRLQNTEAF
TRBV10-3	TRBJ1-1	10	ASNRVNTEAF
TRBV2	TRBJ2-5	12	ASRWAQRGETQY
TRBV4-3	TRBJ2-7	13	ASSQAGTGVYEQY
TRBV24-1	TRBJ1-2	12	ATSPGGTGDGYT
TRBV5-6	TRBJ2-1	13	ASGGPSSSYNEQF
TRBV19	TRBJ1-1	13	ASIEGGGHNTEAF
TRBV11-2	TRBJ2-3	15	ASSPGLAGGGTDTQY
TRBV27	TRBJ1-3	13	ASSLSRSSGNTIY
TRBV19	TRBJ2-5	13	ASSPAAYGYVAQY
TRBV7-8	TRBJ2-7	16	ASSHRIRTRDRGYEQY
TRBV2	TRBJ1-2	12	ASNLEGADYGYT
TRBV19	TRBJ2-3	13	ASSGLAGSTDTQY
TRBV1	TRBJ1-1	12	TSTTGHPNTEAF
TRBV5-8	TRBJ1-2	11	ASSGMRLGGYT
TRBV5-1	TRBJ1-2	12	ASSLGRADYGYT
TRBV6-5	TRBJ1-3	12	ASSYSTAGNTIY
TRBV6-5	TRBJ1-6	12	ASSRTGENSPLH
TRBV16	TRBJ1-5	15	ASSQSGRPRGNQPQH
TRBV5-1	TRBJ1-2	13	ASSLAGTGRDGYT
TRBV5-5	TRBJ2-7	12	ASSDGTGGYEQY
TRBV5-1	TRBJ2-1	12	ASSFDLTANEQF
TRBV19	TRBJ1-2	12	ASSSRTGNYGYT
TRBV4-3	TRBJ2-5	11	ASSQEPSPTQY
TRBV5-5	TRBJ1-1	13	ASSLSWASNTEAF
TRBV6-4	TRBJ2-2	12	ASSEDSSTGELF
TRBV3-1/TRBV3-2	TRBJ2-2	12	ASSQDQTAGELF
TRBV2	TRBJ2-3	11	ASRLGGTDTQY